This is a list of T cell receptor beta chains from one sample in a study of OX40 agonist ivuxolimab in advanced cancers. The protocol was immunoSEQ multiplex PCR, while the TCRdb copy is restricted to in-frame clones and leaves out a portion. The sample comprises tens of thousands of clones, 86% of which are singletons, and 5.5% to 7.5% rests with the top ten. The sample was CD4+ or CD8+ T cells sorted from blood, taken in a trial of the OX40 agonist ivuxolimab. The receptors were sampled from an adult with an advanced solid tumor such as melanoma, head and neck, liver or kidney cancer. Both conserved end residues are part of each CDR3. Clone sizes are given selectively: once, few, many, or a class where the clone is expanded.

v_call,clone_size,cdr3_aa
TRBV5-6,.,CASSMDRRNYGYTF
TRBV6-5,.,CASSLSGTGITEAFF
TRBV19,.,CATLEYNEQFF
TRBV5-1,.,CASRRQQETQYF
TRBV2,once,CASSQVPPLGNTIYF
TRBV4-2,.,CASSQYFQGNQPQHF
TRBV6-6,.,CASRPGTVEKLFF
TRBV19,.,CASSLAGGNEQFF
TRBV7-9,.,CASSIGGQGGIEAFF
TRBV19,.,CASTRGLGYTF
TRBV7-2,.,CASSRGAPGVLQFF
TRBV6-5,.,CASSYRGFGYGYTF
TRBV18,.,CASSPQGGEAFF
TRBV6-4,.,CASSDSGLDGAGEQFF
TRBV30,.,CAWMQGGGTDTQYF